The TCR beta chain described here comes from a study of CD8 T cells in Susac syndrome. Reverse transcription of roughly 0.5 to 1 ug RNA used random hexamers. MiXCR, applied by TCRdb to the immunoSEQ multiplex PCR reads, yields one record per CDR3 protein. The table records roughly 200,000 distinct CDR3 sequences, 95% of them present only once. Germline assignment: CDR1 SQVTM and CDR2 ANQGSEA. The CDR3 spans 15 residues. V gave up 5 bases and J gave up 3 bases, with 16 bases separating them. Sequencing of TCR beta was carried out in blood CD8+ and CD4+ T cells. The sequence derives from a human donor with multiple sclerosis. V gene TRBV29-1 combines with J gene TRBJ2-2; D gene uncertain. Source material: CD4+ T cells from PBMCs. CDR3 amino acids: CSVSKGKTDTGELFF. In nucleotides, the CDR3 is TGCAGCGTTAGCAAAGGGAAGACTGACACCGGGGAGCTGTTTTTT.